This entry lists 27 T cell receptor beta chains sequenced from one sample in a study of T cell changes during pregnancy in multiple sclerosis. The assay was immunoSEQ multiplex PCR, and TCRdb's table has in-frame clones only and misses some. This sample has tens of thousands of clones; under 95% occur once, and the top ten carry about 0.6%. The sequencing used CD4+ T cells from peripheral blood mononuclear cells, collected in the second trimester of pregnancy. The receptors originated from a female donor with multiple sclerosis, enrolled in a pregnancy study.

This chain connects TRBV5-5 to TRBJ1-1; TRBD1 aligns across 9 bases. The CDR3 loop spans 13 amino acids. Germline loops: CDR1 SGHKS, CDR2 YYEKEE (reference sequence). V dropped 6 bases and J dropped 6; count of bases not matched to a gene: 6. The DNA for the CDR3 is TGTGCCAGCACCCTGGGACAGGGAGCTGAAGCTTTCTTT. This sequence encodes CASTLGQGAEAFF.

CDR3 in amino acids: CASSAFSGGVSQETQYF. In DNA, the CDR3 is TGTGCCAGCAGTGCTTTTAGCGGGGGGGTCTCTCAAGAGACCCAGTACTTC. The chain links TRBV6-1 to TRBJ2-5; 11 nucleotides line up with TRBD2. J gave up 2 bases and V 4 bases, and 9 bases lay outside the gene matches. This CDR3 region has 17 residues. The germline V gene encodes CDR1 MNHNS and CDR2 SASEGT.

There are a few counts of this clone. Here the CDR3 DNA reads TGCAGTGCCCGGGGGACTCAGCCCCAGCATTTT. Amino acids: CSARGTQPQHF. The genes are TRBV20-1 and TRBJ1-5, with D tentatively TRBD1 (5 bases). The V gene lost 6 bases and the J gene lost 6 bases, with 9 bases spanning the gap. The CDR3 length is 11 residues. Germline CDR1 is DFQATT and CDR2 is SNEGSKA (reference sequence).

This chain joins TRBV12-5 and TRBJ2-5, with D uncertain. The CDR3 runs 16 residues. Trimming shortened V by 2 bases and J by 4 bases, and 17 bases separated the two germline ends. Germline V gives CDR1 LGHNT, CDR2 FRNRAP. This CDR3 reads CASGLSPLVGVETQYF. The DNA for the CDR3 is TGTGCTAGTGGTTTGAGCCCACTCGTGGGCGTAGAGACCCAGTACTTC.

This chain connects TRBV6-5 to TRBJ1-3; D ambiguous. This CDR3 region has 15 residues. Germline assignment: CDR1 MNHEY and CDR2 SVGAGI. V was clipped by 0 bases and J by 1 base, with 7 bases between them. CDR3 in DNA: TGTGCCAGCAGTTACTCGAGCGGGTCTGGAAACACCATATATTTT. It encodes CASSYSSGSGNTIYF.

The gene calls are TRBV6-1 and TRBJ1-5; D ambiguous. The V gene lost 4 bases and the J gene lost 7 bases, with 5 bases spanning the gap. CDR1 MNHNS and CDR2 SASEGT come from the germline V gene. The CDR3 is 11 residues long. CDR3 nucleotide sequence: TGTGCCAGCAGTGTGCTACAGCCCCAGCATTTT. The encoded protein is CASSVLQPQHF.

In the case of this clone: Sequence at one end of the junction differs from germline and may be a read error. This sequence joins TRBV11-1 and TRBJ1-1; 7 positions agree with TRBD1. The CDR3 runs 13 residues. In germline, CDR1 is SGHAT, CDR2 FQDESV (reference sequence). The CDR3 nucleotides are TGTGCCAGCAGTTTAGACATACAGGGGATGGCTTTCTTT. Translated: CASSLDIQGMAFF.

The chain joins TRBV10-3 to TRBJ1-1; 9 bases are a match to TRBD1. CDR3 size: 13 residues. V trimming: 6 bases; J trimming: 6 bases; junction bases outside the gene matches: 5. Per germline, CDR1 ENHRY and CDR2 SYGVKD. CDR3 loop: CAISAQGASEAFF. The CDR3 bases are TGTGCCATCAGCGCACAGGGGGCCTCTGAAGCTTTCTTT.

The chain carries TRBV6-5 and TRBJ1-1, with a weak D call TRBD1 (5 bases). V shed 1 base and J shed 6 bases, with 12 bases lying between them. Germline V gene lookup returns CDR1 MNHEY and CDR2 SVGAGI. The CDR3 loop spans 14 amino acids. The CDR3 DNA is TGTGCCAGCAGTTACTTTCGACAGACGTCTGAAGCTTTCTTT. This encodes CASSYFRQTSEAFF.

V gene TRBV7-2 combines with J gene TRBJ1-3, with unresolved D. The CDR3 covers 18 residues. Trimming stripped 1 base from V and 1 base from J, with 17 bases between. Germline V gene sequence: CDR1 SGHTA, CDR2 FQGNSA. This CDR3 is CASSLDAGRIGSGNTIYF. The CDR3 bases are TGTGCCAGCAGCTTAGACGCGGGCAGGATAGGGTCTGGAAACACCATATATTTT.

The chain is built from TRBV27 and TRBJ2-3, with 8 bases fitting TRBD2. V shed 5 bases and J 5 bases; nucleotides not matched to a gene: 12. CDR3 length equals 16 residues. The germline V gene has CDR1 MNHEY and CDR2 SMNVEV (reference sequence). Here the CDR3 DNA reads TGTGCCAGCAGTCCCCTCGGGAGGGGGGTTGTAGATACGCAGTATTTT. Translated: CASSPLGRGVVDTQYF.

The chain is built from TRBV19 and TRBJ1-1; D remains unclear. The V gene's germline CDR1 is LNHDA and CDR2 SQIVND (reference sequence). The CDR3 is 17 amino acids. Trimming cost V 7 bases and J 5 bases, with 26 bases left between them. CDR3 residues: CASTHVQSPVSGTEAFF. DNA for the CDR3: TGTGCCAGTACCCATGTCCAAAGCCCGGTCAGCGGGACTGAAGCTTTCTTT.

The gene calls are TRBV19 and TRBJ1-1, with D unresolved. Germline V gene data show CDR1 as LNHDA and CDR2 as SQIVND (reference sequence). V gave up 0 bases and J gave up 1 base, with 9 bases separating them. This CDR3 is built from 15 residues. This CDR3 reads CASSIESSRNTEAFF. The DNA for the CDR3 is TGTGCCAGTAGTATAGAGAGTTCAAGGAACACTGAAGCTTTCTTT.

This chain connects TRBV14 to TRBJ2-7; 7 nucleotides line up with TRBD1. The CDR3 is 13 residues long. Germline V gene data show CDR1 as SGHDN and CDR2 as FVKESK. V shed 4 bases, J shed 9 bases, and the junction held 9 bases outside the gene matches. As DNA, the CDR3 is TGTGCCAGCAGCCTGGACAGGCTTTTCGGGCAGTACTTC. Translating gives CASSLDRLFGQYF.

This chain links TRBV9 with TRBJ2-5, with D perhaps TRBD2 (5 bases). Near its end, the DNA agrees better with TRBJ2-7, so the J call may be wrong. CDR3 length: 16 residues. CDR1 SGDLS and CDR2 YYNGEE come from the germline V gene. This CDR3 reads CASSVGTRQDSYEQYF. The CDR3 bases are TGTGCCAGCAGCGTAGGGACTCGGCAGGACTCCTACGAGCAGTACTTC.

This chain uses TRBV6-5 with TRBJ1-3, with 8 bases matching TRBD1. CDR1 and CDR2 (germline): MNHEY, SVGAGI. V was clipped by 7 bases and J by 2 bases; unmatched bases: 7. The CDR3 totals 15 residues. The CDR3: CASTLTGDAGNTIYF. CDR3 coding DNA: TGTGCCAGCACCTTGACAGGGGATGCTGGAAACACCATATATTTT.

The rearrangement links TRBV7-3 to TRBJ1-1; D gene ambiguous. V lost 5 bases, J lost 4 bases, and 17 bases lay in between. The CDR3 has 15 amino acids. The V gene's germline CDR1 is SGHTA and CDR2 FQGTGA. CDR3 sequence: CASSPSLNIGTEAFF. In DNA, the CDR3 is TGTGCCAGCAGCCCGTCCCTTAACATTGGCACTGAAGCTTTCTTT.

The chain uses TRBV9 and TRBJ2-7; TRBD2 agrees at 7 bases. The CDR3 is made up of 13 amino acids. With V trimmed by 0 bases and J by 7 bases, 4 bases remained unmatched. CDR1 is SGDLS, CDR2 YYNGEE, per germline. The CDR3 here is CASSVEFSGEQYF. The CDR3, as DNA: TGTGCCAGCAGCGTAGAGTTTAGCGGGGAGCAGTACTTC.

This sequence joins TRBV6-6 and TRBJ1-4; TRBD1 aligns across 7 bases. The CDR3 totals 11 residues. CDR1 is MNHNY, CDR2 SVGAGI, per germline (reference sequence). V lost 6 bases, J lost 12 bases, and 4 bases stayed unmatched. The CDR3 bases are TGTGCCAGCAGCAGGGGGAGGCAACTGTTTTTT. Amino acids: CASSRGRQLFF.

This chain joins TRBV9 and TRBJ2-1; 9 bases align to TRBD1. Trimming cost V 2 bases and J 9 bases; bases outside gene matches: 15. The CDR3 loop spans 17 amino acids. Germline V gives CDR1 SGDLS, CDR2 YYNGEE. The CDR3 bases are TGTGCCAGCAGCGTTTCCGGGACAGGGTATGGGAGGAGTGAGCAGTTCTTC. Translated: CASSVSGTGYGRSEQFF.

The V call is TRBV2, the J call TRBJ2-5; TRBD2 matches 7 bases. V was pared by 6 bases and J by 4 bases, with 2 bases of the junction left unmatched. The germline CDR1 and CDR2 sequences are SNHLY and FYNNEI. The CDR3 runs to 12 residues. The CDR3 loop reads CASSKRGETQYF. The CDR3 coding sequence is TGTGCCAGCAGCAAGCGGGGAGAGACCCAGTACTTC.

This clone was seen only once. The chain uses TRBV19 and TRBJ1-5, with D unclear. Per the germline V gene, CDR1 is LNHDA and CDR2 is SQIVND (reference sequence). This CDR3 has 15 amino acids. V was pared by 3 bases and J by 4 bases, with 13 bases between. The DNA for the CDR3 is TGTGCCAGTAGTATGCGGTCGGTAAGGAATCAGCCCCAGCATTTT. Its translation is CASSMRSVRNQPQHF.

CDR3: CASSKPHWKGLGRSPGELFF. The CDR3 coding sequence is TGTGCCAGCAGCAAACCCCATTGGAAGGGCTTGGGGCGTTCCCCCGGGGAGCTGTTTTTT. V is TRBV21-1 and J is TRBJ2-2; the D call TRBD1 from the table was never checked on the DNA. TRBV21-1 is annotated as a pseudogene. The CDR3 covers 20 residues.

This rearrangement joins TRBV1 to TRBJ2-3; the table's TRBD2 call for D was not verified on the DNA. TRBV1 is noted as a pseudogene. CDR3 size: 16 residues. This CDR3 reads CTSSRLAGGPTDTQYF. CDR3 nucleotide sequence: TGCACCAGCAGTCGACTAGCGGGGGGGCCCACAGATACGCAGTATTTT.

This chain uses TRBV6-5 with TRBJ1-1; D remains ambiguous. This CDR3 has 15 amino acids. Trimming took 7 bases from V and 5 from J, leaving 20 bases between them. CDR1 is MNHEY and CDR2 is SVGAGI in the germline V gene. The DNA for the CDR3 is TGTGCCAGCACCTGGAATATCGGACGGAGGACTGAAGCTTTCTTT. Its protein is CASTWNIGRRTEAFF.

This chain links TRBV11-3 with TRBJ1-1, with D tentatively TRBD1 (6 bases). Trimming left V 4 bases short and J 1 base short, with 7 bases between. This CDR3 is built from 13 residues. Germline V gives CDR1 SGHNT, CDR2 YENEEA. The CDR3 reads CASSSTGNTEAFF. CDR3 nucleotides: TGTGCCAGCAGCTCGACAGGGAACACTGAAGCTTTCTTT.

The chain has TRBV9 and TRBJ1-2; 8 positions match TRBD1. This CDR3 is 16 amino acids long. The germline V gene encodes CDR1 SGDLS and CDR2 YYNGEE. After removal of 0 bases from V and 4 bases from J, the junction contained 8 bases not matched to a gene. CDR3 in DNA: TGTGCCAGCAGCGTAGACAGGGGGAGCGGTGGCTATGGCTACACCTTC. Translation: CASSVDRGSGGYGYTF.